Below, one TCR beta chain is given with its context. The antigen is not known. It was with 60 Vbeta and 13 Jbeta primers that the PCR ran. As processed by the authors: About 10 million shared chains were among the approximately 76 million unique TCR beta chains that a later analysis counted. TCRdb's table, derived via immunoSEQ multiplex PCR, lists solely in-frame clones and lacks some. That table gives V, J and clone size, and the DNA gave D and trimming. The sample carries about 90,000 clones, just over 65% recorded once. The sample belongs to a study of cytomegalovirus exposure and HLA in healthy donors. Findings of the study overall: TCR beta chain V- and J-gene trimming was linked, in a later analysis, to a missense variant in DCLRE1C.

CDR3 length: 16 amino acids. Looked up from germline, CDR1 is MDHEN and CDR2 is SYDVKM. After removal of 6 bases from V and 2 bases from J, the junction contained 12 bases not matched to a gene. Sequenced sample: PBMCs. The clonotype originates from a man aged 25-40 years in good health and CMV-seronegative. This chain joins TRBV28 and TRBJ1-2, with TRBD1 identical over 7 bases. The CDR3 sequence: CASRRPPGQPNYGYTF. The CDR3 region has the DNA TGTGCCAGCAGGCGTCCCCCGGGACAGCCGAACTATGGCTACACCTTC.